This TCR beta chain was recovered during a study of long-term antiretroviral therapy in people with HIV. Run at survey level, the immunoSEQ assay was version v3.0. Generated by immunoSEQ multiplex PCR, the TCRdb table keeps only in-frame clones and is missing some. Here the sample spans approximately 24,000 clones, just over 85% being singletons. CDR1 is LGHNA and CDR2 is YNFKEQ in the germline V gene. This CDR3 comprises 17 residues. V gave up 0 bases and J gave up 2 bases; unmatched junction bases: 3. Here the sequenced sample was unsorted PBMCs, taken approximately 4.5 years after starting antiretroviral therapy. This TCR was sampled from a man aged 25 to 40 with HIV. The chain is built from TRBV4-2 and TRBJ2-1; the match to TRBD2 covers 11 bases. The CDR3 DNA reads TGTGCCAGCAGCCAAGAAACGACTAGCGGGGCCTACAATGAGCAGTTCTTC. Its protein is CASSQETTSGAYNEQFF.